This TCR beta chain was recovered during a study of CD8+CD57+ T cells in acquired aplastic anemia. Looking at the study overall: On average, sorted CD4+ and CD8+ cells gave 3.2 ug of DNA.

Trimming shortened V by 6 bases and J by 4 bases, and 12 bases separated the two germline ends. Per the germline V gene, CDR1 is SGHVS and CDR2 is FQNEAQ. The CDR3 is 13 residues long. According to the study, genomic DNA was the template for TCR beta VDJ and CDR3 profiling. Each CDR3 protein gets one entry after TCRdb re-called the reads with MiXCR. The sample carries around 200,000 distinct CDR3 sequences, 48% recorded once. CD8+CD57+ cell expansion, shown by flow cytometry, had occurred in the patients selected for sequencing. The chain uses TRBV7-8 and TRBJ1-2; D gene unclear. The receptor was derived from a human donor with aplastic anemia. Sample: sorted CD4+, CD8+, or CD8+CD57+ T cells (not recorded which) from PBMCs. The CDR3 is CASRKAGGYGYTF. The DNA of the CDR3 is TGTGCCAGCAGGAAAGCGGGAGGCTATGGCTACACCTTC. Filled out from reference TRBV7-8 and TRBJ1-2, the complete variable domain reads GAGVSQSPRYKVAKRGQDVALRCDPISGHVSLFWYQQALGQGPEFLTYFQNEAQLDKSGLPSDRFFAERPEGSVSTLKIQRTQQEDSAVYLCASRKAGGYGYTFGSGTRLTVV.